The rows below give T cell receptor beta chains drawn from one sample of a study of T cell responses to AZD1222 COVID-19 vaccine. The table came from immunoSEQ multiplex PCR; TCRdb's copy has only in-frame clones and leaves some out. The table lists about 130,000 clones, roughly 93% of them singletons, with more than 2.5% in the top ten. Sequences were derived from peripheral blood, sampled on day 0 of AZD1222 vaccination. All receptors derive from an adult in good health. CDR3s include the opening cysteine and the closing phenylalanine or tryptophan. The D gene is left open where the match is weak. The size field is filled for only some rows; it gives once, few, many or a size class.

v_gene,d_gene,j_gene,abundance,CDR3aa,CDR3nt
TRBV27,TRBD2,TRBJ2-1,NA,CASSWTSVRPYNEQFF,TGTGCCAGCAGTTGGACTAGCGTAAGACCTTACAATGAGCAGTTCTTC
TRBV6-5,TRBD1,TRBJ1-5,NA,CASRGDRYSNQPQHF,TGTGCCAGCAGGGGGGACAGATATAGCAATCAGCCCCAGCATTTT
TRBV7-9,NA,TRBJ1-2,NA,CASSRGLNYGYTF,TGTGCCAGCAGCAGAGGCCTTAACTATGGCTACACCTTC
TRBV6-5,NA,TRBJ1-1,NA,CASVGWGANTEAFF,TGTGCCAGCGTGGGGTGGGGGGCTAACACTGAAGCTTTCTTT
TRBV11-2,TRBD2,TRBJ2-3,NA,CASSLEGLVGDTQYF,TGTGCCAGCAGCTTGGAGGGACTAGTGGGAGATACGCAGTATTTT
TRBV5-4,TRBD1,TRBJ2-1,NA,CASSLAEDRRRNEQFF,TGTGCCAGCAGCTTGGCAGAGGACAGGCGACGCAATGAGCAGTTCTTC
TRBV9,NA,TRBJ1-6,NA,CASSARTGNSPLHF,TGTGCCAGCAGCGCACGTACGGGGAATTCACCCCTCCACTTT
TRBV4-2,TRBD1,TRBJ2-1,once,CASSLRDRVADEQFF,TGTGCCAGCAGCCTCCGGGACAGGGTTGCCGATGAGCAGTTCTTC
TRBV28,TRBD1,TRBJ1-1,once,CASSPIGTGRFEAFF,TGTGCCAGCAGTCCGATTGGGACAGGGAGATTCGAAGCTTTCTTT
TRBV11-2,NA,TRBJ1-4,NA,CASRGRQANEKLFF,TGTGCCAGCAGGGGGCGACAGGCCAATGAAAAACTGTTTTTT
TRBV3-1/TRBV3-2,NA,TRBJ2-2,once,CATRPAGAYTGELFF,TGTGCCACTCGACCCGCAGGGGCCTACACCGGGGAGCTGTTTTTT
TRBV6-1,NA,TRBJ2-7,NA,CASSEARGSEQYF,TGTGCCAGCAGTGAAGCTCGGGGATCCGAGCAGTACTTC
TRBV11-2,TRBD2,TRBJ2-3,NA,CASSMGLAADTQYF,TGTGCCAGCAGCATGGGACTAGCGGCAGATACGCAGTATTTT
TRBV6-2/TRBV6-3,NA,TRBJ1-3,NA,CASSTSSGNTIYF,TGTGCCAGCAGTACCTCCTCTGGAAACACCATATATTTT
TRBV7-9,NA,TRBJ2-2,NA,CASSFEEVNTGELFF,TGTGCCAGCAGCTTCGAAGAGGTGAACACCGGGGAGCTGTTTTTT
TRBV4-2,NA,TRBJ1-6,NA,CASSQVKVGDSPLHF,TGTGCCAGCAGCCAAGTCAAAGTAGGGGATTCACCCCTCCACTTT
TRBV2,NA,TRBJ2-2,NA,CASSEYRNTGELFF,TGTGCCAGCAGTGAATACAGGAACACCGGGGAGCTGTTTTTT